This record concerns one T cell receptor (beta chain) sequence. Its antigen is not yet known. The sample holds no much larger clone one base away, and base qualities are not on file. The sample originates from a study of memory CD4+ T cells and cytomegalovirus serostatus (dated by TCRdb to the late 2010s). Background for the entire study: The 33 healthy Belgian adults in the cohort included 9 who were CMV seropositive and 24 who were CMV seronegative. To replicate a published TCR-based CMV serostatus classifier, the study sequenced CD4+ memory TCRbeta repertoires from a Belgian cohort whose cytomegalovirus serostatus was known. The research as a whole found: Results were interpreted as suggesting that the CMV-associated TCR signature is largely present in the CD4+ memory repertoire. For CMV serostatus prediction, a median bootstrapped AUC of approximately 0.95 was reached with the original framework, and a median bootstrapped AUC of approximately 0.9 was reached with a US-trained random forest. Only CD4+CD45RO+ memory cells were sequenced, in contrast to the original study, which included naive and memory CD4+ and CD8+ populations. Of around 160 previously reported CMV-associated TCRbeta sequences, around 67 appeared in the CD4+ memory repertoires, each in one to five individuals. On the Belgian cohort, the classifier based on the original framework reached a median bootstrapped AUC of roughly 0.96, with a 95% CI of 0.76-1.00.

Measured from the cysteine to the phenylalanine, the CDR3 is 20 residues long. The sequence is cut down to CDR3 DNA, 60 bases in frame from base 1. Germline trimming amounts to 0 bases on V and 4 bases on J, with 13 as the count of junction bases outside the gene matches. CDR1 and CDR2, looked up from the germline V gene, are LGHNA and YNFKEQ. The Quick-DNA Microprep Kit was used to extract genomic DNA from the sorted cells. Amplification of TCRbeta DNA was done with the immunoSEQ hsTCRbeta kit, following the protocol from the manufacturer. An Illumina MiSeq instrument was used to sequence the TCRbeta libraries. Per the authors' processing: Once out-of-frame sequences had been removed, some 2 million distinct TCRbeta sequences were left, which works out to an average of roughly 64,000 per individual. Each individual was scored using the number of about 180 previously reported CMV-associated TCRbeta sequences that the individual carried and the total number of productive distinct TCRbeta sequences. A beta-binomial model was reimplemented in Python, and scikit-learn random forests with default parameters were trained on data from the US cohort. Classifier performance on the Belgian cohort was summarized as median AUC with percentile confidence intervals over 10,000 bootstrap iterations. TCRdb provides this immuneACCESS table in a form limited to in-frame rearrangements. Some clones are lacking; in checked studies, under half of them reflect an unresolved V gene, and why the rest are absent is not known. V, J and clone size are those of that table, while D and trimming were read from the DNA. This sample gives under 80,000 clones in total; around 80% of them show up just once. Roughly 2.6% of the sample is in the top ten clones.

A FACSAria II was used to sort memory CD4+ T cells, defined as single viable CD3+CD4+CD8-CD45RO+ cells. To determine CMV serostatus, a Roche Elecsys assay was used that detects serum IgG against CMV pp150, pp28, p38 and p52. Following thawing, total CD4+ T cells were enriched through positive selection using CD4 magnetic microbeads. The samples came from a different study that was designed specifically to examine the CD4+ T cell memory repertoire. Peripheral blood mononuclear cells were isolated and cryopreserved according to standard operating procedures, and serum was kept at -80 degrees C. The staining used CD3-PerCP (BW264/56), CD4-APC (RPA-T4), CD45RO-PE (UCHT1) and CD8-Pacific Orange (3B5) antibodies, and Sytox blue was used to exclude non-viable cells.

The chain is assembled from TRBV4-2 and TRBJ2-5, with TRBD2 matching 14 junction bases. The sequenced material came from memory CD4+ T cells from blood. The TCR was taken from an adult in good health and CMV-seropositive. At the DNA level, the sequence is TGTGCCAGCAGCCAAGACCGAAGAGGGGGACTAGCGGGGGAAGTAGAGACCCAGTACTTC. Its product reads: CASSQDRRGGLAGEVETQYF.